These 10 T cell receptor beta chains share one sample of origin, sequenced in a study of CD8 T cells in ankylosing spondylitis. TCRdb analysed the 5' RACE reads with MiXCR anew, one entry per CDR3 protein. The sample includes around 140,000 distinct CDR3 sequences, 10% to 12% of them seen just once. Material for sequencing was blood, either unsorted or a sorted T cell fraction (not recorded which). The receptors originated from a female donor with ankylosing spondylitis or in good health (not recorded which).

This chain links TRBV7-6 with TRBJ1-1; D is ambiguous. The CDR3 consists of 14 residues. The germline V gene has CDR1 SGHVS and CDR2 FNYEAQ. V gave up 4 bases and J gave up 5 bases, with 14 bases separating them. CDR3 in DNA: TGTGCCAGCAGCTCACGGGTGAGAGGAACTGAAGCTTTCTTT. Encoded protein: CASSSRVRGTEAFF.

This clonotype has at least ten counts. V gene TRBV5-1 combines with J gene TRBJ2-7, with TRBD1 identical over 11 bases. The CDR3 sequence is 15 residues long. Germline-derived CDR1 and CDR2 are SGHRS and YFSETQ. The trim removed 2 bases at V and 5 bases at J, leaving 6 bases unmatched. The CDR3 loop reads CASSFGRTGGNEQYF. CDR3 nucleotides: TGCGCCAGCAGCTTTGGCCGGACAGGGGGCAACGAGCAGTACTTC.

This clonotype was observed many times. The chain is built from TRBV5-1 and TRBJ2-5; D is ambiguous. Germline CDR1 is SGHRS and CDR2 is YFSETQ. Trimming shortened V by 0 bases and J by 0 bases, and 9 bases separated the two germline ends. This CDR3 is built from 15 residues. Written as DNA, the CDR3 is TGCGCCAGCAGCTTGGAGACTGGGGACCAAGAGACCCAGTACTTC. It yields the protein CASSLETGDQETQYF.

In its sample, this clonotype was seen a few times. The genes are TRBV2 and TRBJ1-2, with 7 positions matching TRBD1. Germline V gives CDR1 SNHLY, CDR2 FYNNEI. This CDR3 is 15 amino acids long. V was pared by 6 bases and J by 2 bases, with 9 bases of the junction left unmatched. In nucleotides, the CDR3 is TGTGCCAGCAGGGTTCGGACAGGCCTCAACTATGGCTACACCTTC. Translating it yields CASRVRTGLNYGYTF.

This rearrangement joins TRBV4-2 to TRBJ2-3, with 8 bases that match TRBD2. The trim removed 4 bases at V and 4 bases at J, leaving 4 bases unmatched. CDR3 length: 14 residues. CDR1 is LGHNA, CDR2 YNFKEQ, per germline. The CDR3 reads CASSLAGTADTQYF. CDR3 DNA: TGTGCCAGCAGCCTAGCGGGAACCGCAGATACGCAGTATTTT.

This rearrangement joins TRBV21-1 to TRBJ1-2; TRBD1 is the table's D call, not checked against the DNA. TRBV21-1 is assigned pseudogene status. The CDR3 totals 14 residues. The CDR3 loop reads CASSSRDRFDGYTF. The CDR3 region has the DNA TGTGCCAGCAGCTCCCGGGACAGGTTCGATGGCTACACCTTC.

This clonotype was seen ten or more times. This chain uses TRBV11-2 with TRBJ2-1; 13 nucleotides match TRBD2. Germline V gene data show CDR1 as SGHAT and CDR2 as FQNNGV. The CDR3 spans 18 residues. Trimming removed 5 bases from V and 3 bases from J; junction bases left unmatched: 10. The CDR3 nucleotides are TGTGCCAGCAGCCCCCAGGGGGGACTAGCGGGAAACTACAATGAGCAGTTCTTC. Translating it yields CASSPQGGLAGNYNEQFF.

The V call is TRBV19, the J call TRBJ1-5; the D is unclear. Per germline, CDR1 LNHDA and CDR2 SQIVND (reference sequence). The CDR3 is 13 residues long. Trimming shortened V by 1 base and J by 7 bases, and 8 bases separated the two germline ends. CDR3 protein: CASSIGTSQPQHF. The DNA of the CDR3 is TGTGCCAGTAGTATAGGTACGTCACAGCCCCAGCATTTT.

The chain uses TRBV7-8 and TRBJ2-7; D is undetermined. The CDR3 totals 14 residues. V was shortened by 1 base and J by 2 bases, with 9 bases between the two germline ends. The germline V gene has CDR1 SGHVS and CDR2 FQNEAQ. The CDR3 sequence: CASSLVRVAYEQYF. CDR3 sequence (DNA): TGTGCCAGCAGCTTAGTGAGAGTGGCCTACGAGCAGTACTTC.

This clonotype has at least ten counts. This sequence joins TRBV20-1 and TRBJ1-1, with TRBD1 matching 8 bases. V lost 4 bases to trimming and J lost 1 base; unmatched junction nucleotides: 11. The CDR3 spans 16 residues. Germline values: CDR1 DFQATT, CDR2 SNEGSKA (reference sequence). CDR3 loop: CSATRQGLGGNTEAFF. CDR3 sequence (DNA): TGCAGTGCTACTAGACAGGGGCTTGGAGGGAACACTGAAGCTTTCTTT.